These 15 T cell receptor beta chains were sequenced from one sample in a study of T cells in women clearing cervical HPV infection. The method was immunoSEQ multiplex PCR; TCRdb's version includes in-frame clones alone and lacks a portion of them. With tens of thousands of clones in the sample, the ten largest clones hold approximately 8.1%. The sample comprised blood buffy coat. The receptors stem from a woman between 18 and 69 years old with a cervical HPV16 infection that either progressed to CIN3+ or cleared (not recorded which).

As regards this clone: The read ends 3 residues before the CDR3 terminus; that terminus is restored from the germline J gene. The rearrangement uses TRBV7-3 and TRBJ2-1; TRBD1 matches 7 bases. J lost 8 bases, V lost 2 bases, and 3 bases had no gene match. CDR3 size: 13 residues. Germline V CDR1 and CDR2: SGHTA, FQGTGA. Incomplete CDR3 DNA: TGTGCCAGCAGCTTAGGGACAGTTGATGAG. It specifies CASSLGTVDE. The entire CDR3 protein is CASSLGTVDEQFF.

About this clone: The read terminates 3 residues ahead of where the CDR3 ends, so the germline J gene completes it. The chain has TRBV29-1 and TRBJ2-1, with D unclear. V lost 5 bases and J lost 2, with 10 bases in between. The CDR3 sequence is 13 residues long. The germline V gene has CDR1 SQVTM and CDR2 ANQGSEA. The DNA read from the CDR3 is TGCAGCGTTAACAGACAAACCTACAATGAG. Its translation is CSVNRQTYNE. The complete CDR3 sequence is CSVNRQTYNEQFF.

As to this clone: A read error may account for a junction end that differs from germline. The read falls 3 residues short of the CDR3 end, and the missing part is taken from the germline J gene. Other DNA variants within this sample encode the same CDR3. This chain connects TRBV30 to TRBJ1-3; D not certain. CDR3 length: 12 amino acids. In germline, CDR1 is GTSNPN, CDR2 SVGIG (reference sequence). CDR3 region: CASDSSGNTIYF. The part of the CDR3 DNA that was read is TGTGCCTCCGATAGCTCTGGAAACACG.

About this clone: With the read ending 3 residues before the CDR3 end, the germline J gene is used to fill in that end. The rearrangement joins TRBV11-2 to TRBJ2-5; D is ambiguous. CDR1 is SGHAT, CDR2 FQNNGV, per germline. V lost 0 bases to trimming and J lost 5 bases, with 7 bases between them. This CDR3 has 13 residues. The sequenced CDR3 bases are TGTGCCAGCAGCTTAGATCCCCGGGAGACC. Its translation is CASSLDPRET. The full CDR3 is CASSLDPRETQYF.

About this clone itself: The read comes to an end 3 residues before the CDR3 does, leaving the germline J gene to fill in the end. The chain couples TRBV19 to TRBJ1-2; a possible D gene is TRBD1 (6 bases). The CDR3 covers 13 residues. Germline values: CDR1 LNHDA, CDR2 SQIVND (reference sequence). V lost 7 bases, J lost 5 bases, and 14 bases lay in between. CDR3 sequence: CASTQGRGYGYTF. CDR3 bases read: TGTGCCAGTACCCAGGGGAGGGGGTATGGC.

About this clone itself: The CDR3 end lies 3 residues beyond the end of the read and is filled in from the germline J gene. V is TRBV20-1 and J is TRBJ1-2; D call uncertain. The V gene lost 0 bases and the J gene lost 5 bases, with 13 bases spanning the gap. Per germline, CDR1 DFQATT and CDR2 SNEGSKA (reference sequence). This CDR3 spans 14 amino acids. The CDR3 protein is CSARDTAESYGYTF. CDR3 DNA, as far as it was read: TGCAGTGCTAGAGATACAGCGGAGTCTTATGGC.

With regard to this clone: The CDR3 goes on 3 residues after the read ends, and that part is filled in from the germline J gene. J is TRBJ2-2 and V is TRBV18; 7 positions agree with TRBD1. CDR1 and CDR2 (germline): KGHSH, LQKENI. The CDR3 runs to 18 residues. J was trimmed by 2 bases and V by 4 bases; bases with no gene match: 13. CDR3 region: CASSQTGAYTYNTGELFF. Incomplete CDR3 DNA: TGTGCCAGCTCACAAACAGGGGCCTACACCTATAACACCGGGGAG.

The sequenced CDR3 bases are TGTGCCAGCAGCCAAGTGGATAGCGGGGAAGAGACC. Translated, it gives CASSQVDSGEET. Given in full, the CDR3 is CASSQVDSGEETQYF. V gene TRBV4-2 combines with J gene TRBJ2-5, with 8 bases that match TRBD2. The read falls 3 residues short of the CDR3 end, and the missing part is taken from the germline J gene. CDR1 LGHNA and CDR2 YNFKEQ come from the germline V gene. The CDR3 is made up of 15 amino acids. V trimming: 1 base; J trimming: 3 bases; junction bases outside the gene matches: 4.

Note on this clone: The CDR3 end is not reached by the read, which stops 3 residues before it; the germline J gene fills it in. This rearrangement joins TRBV19 to TRBJ2-1; 14 nucleotides agree with TRBD2. Losses at the gene ends were 10 bases for V and 4 bases for J; bases not matched to a gene: 12. The CDR3 length is 17 residues. Per germline, CDR1 LNHDA and CDR2 SQIVND (reference sequence). This CDR3 reads CATKGLAGARGYNEQFF. CDR3 DNA, as far as it was read: TGTGCCACCAAGGGACTAGCGGGGGCCCGAGGGTACAATGAG.

CDR3 in amino acids: CASSARGKHYGQYF. The CDR3 bases that were read are TGTGCCAGCAGCGCCCGGGGTAAACACTATGGT. The chain couples TRBV7-6 to TRBJ2-4; TRBD2 is a possible D gene (5 bases). The observed sequence ends 3 residues before the CDR3 terminus, with the missing tail filled in from the germline J gene. The germline V gene has CDR1 SGHVS and CDR2 FNYEAQ. The CDR3 consists of 14 residues.

About this clone itself: Read coverage stops 3 residues before the CDR3 terminus; the germline J gene supplies the remainder. The rearrangement uses TRBV19 and TRBJ2-2; 10 nucleotides agree with TRBD1. CDR3 length: 16 amino acids. Germline assignment: CDR1 LNHDA and CDR2 SQIVND (reference sequence). The DNA read from the CDR3 is TGTGCCAGTAGTACTTATCGACAGGGGGCTTATGAAAAG. This codes for CASSTYRQGAYEK. The entire CDR3 protein is CASSTYRQGAYEKLFF.

Comments on this clone: The sequenced fragment ends 3 residues before the CDR3 boundary, so the rest is inferred from the germline J gene. The V call is TRBV20-1, the J call TRBJ2-7, with 9 bases fitting TRBD1. V dropped 6 bases and J dropped 3; count of bases not matched to a gene: 6. CDR1 DFQATT and CDR2 SNEGSKA come from the germline V gene (reference sequence). CDR3 length: 13 amino acids. The CDR3 sequence is CSAQGQGHYEQYF. The part of the CDR3 DNA that was read is TGCAGTGCCCAGGGACAGGGACACTACGAG.

Notes on this clone: The read falls 3 residues short of the CDR3 end, and the missing part is taken from the germline J gene. V gene TRBV7-9 combines with J gene TRBJ1-2; maybe TRBD1 (6 bases). In germline, CDR1 is SEHNR, CDR2 FQNEAQ (reference sequence). The CDR3 runs to 15 residues. The CDR3 region is CASQLSIGQLNDYTF. The sequenced part of the CDR3 DNA is TGTGCCAGCCAGCTTAGTATAGGACAGCTCAATGAC.

Concerning this clone itself: The read comes to an end 3 residues before the CDR3 does, leaving the germline J gene to fill in the end. The same CDR3 also results from other DNA sequences found in this sample. The chain has TRBV7-9 and TRBJ1-2, with D possibly TRBD1 on 5 matching bases. The CDR3 is made up of 11 amino acids. From germline, CDR1 is SEHNR and CDR2 FQNEAQ (reference sequence). The CDR3 spells CASSLGGDYTF. The sequenced part of the CDR3 DNA is TGTGCCAGCAGCTTAGGGGGGGAC.

A word on this clone: The sequence runs out 3 residues before the end of the CDR3; the remainder is reconstructed from the germline J gene. The chain joins TRBV4-2 to TRBJ2-5; 9 nucleotides line up with TRBD1. The CDR3 has 18 amino acids. After removal of 3 bases from V and 5 bases from J, the junction contained 16 bases not matched to a gene. Germline V gene sequence: CDR1 LGHNA, CDR2 YNFKEQ. CDR3 bases read: TGTGCCAGCAGCCACCGGGGACAGGGTAAGGGAAGAAGGGAGACC. It encodes CASSHRGQGKGRRET. The entire CDR3 protein is CASSHRGQGKGRRETQYF.